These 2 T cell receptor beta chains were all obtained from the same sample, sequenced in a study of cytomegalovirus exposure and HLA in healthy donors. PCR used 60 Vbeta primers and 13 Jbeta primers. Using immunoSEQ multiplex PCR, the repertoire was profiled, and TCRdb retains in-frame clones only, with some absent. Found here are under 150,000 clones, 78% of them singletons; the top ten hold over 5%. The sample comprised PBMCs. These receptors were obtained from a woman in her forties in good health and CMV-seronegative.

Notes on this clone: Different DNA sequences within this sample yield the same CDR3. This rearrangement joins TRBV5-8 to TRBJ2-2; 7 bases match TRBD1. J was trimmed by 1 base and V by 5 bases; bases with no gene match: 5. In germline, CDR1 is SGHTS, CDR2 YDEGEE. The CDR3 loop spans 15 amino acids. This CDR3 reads CASSFGTVNTGELFF. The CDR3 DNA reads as TGTGCCAGCAGTTTCGGGACAGTGAACACCGGGGAGCTGTTTTTT.

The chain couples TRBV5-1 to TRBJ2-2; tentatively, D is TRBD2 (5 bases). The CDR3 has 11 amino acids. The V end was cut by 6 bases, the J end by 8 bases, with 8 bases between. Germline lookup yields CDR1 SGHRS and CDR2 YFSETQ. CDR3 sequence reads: CASTPGGELFF. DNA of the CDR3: TGCGCCAGCACCCCGGGAGGGGAGCTGTTTTTT.